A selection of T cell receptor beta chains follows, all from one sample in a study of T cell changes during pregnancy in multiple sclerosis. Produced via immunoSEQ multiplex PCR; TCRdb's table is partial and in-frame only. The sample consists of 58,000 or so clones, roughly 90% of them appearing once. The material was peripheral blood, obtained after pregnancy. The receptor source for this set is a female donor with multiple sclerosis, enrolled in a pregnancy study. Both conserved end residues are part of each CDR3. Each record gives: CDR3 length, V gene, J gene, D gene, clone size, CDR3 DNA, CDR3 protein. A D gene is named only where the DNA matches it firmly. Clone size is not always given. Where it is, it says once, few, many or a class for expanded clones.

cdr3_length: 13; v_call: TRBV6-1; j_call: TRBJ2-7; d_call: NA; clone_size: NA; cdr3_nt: TGTGCCAGCAGTGAGGGGCCCGCCTACGAGCAGTACTTC; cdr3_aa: CASSEGPAYEQYF
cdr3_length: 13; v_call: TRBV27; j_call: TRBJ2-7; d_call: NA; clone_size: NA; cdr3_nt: TGTGCCAGCAGAAAGGTTCAGGGTGGGAAGCAGTACTTC; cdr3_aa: CASRKVQGGKQYF
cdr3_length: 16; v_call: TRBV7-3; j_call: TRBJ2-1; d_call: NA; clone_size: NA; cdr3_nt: TGTGCCAGCAGCGTAGGAGGGACCCGAGCCTACAATGAGCAGTTCTTC; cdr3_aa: CASSVGGTRAYNEQFF
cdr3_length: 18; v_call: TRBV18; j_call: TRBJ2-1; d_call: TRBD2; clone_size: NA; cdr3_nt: TGTGCCAGCTCACCATCTACGCGAGCGGGGGCCTCCTACAATGAGCAGTTCTTC; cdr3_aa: CASSPSTRAGASYNEQFF
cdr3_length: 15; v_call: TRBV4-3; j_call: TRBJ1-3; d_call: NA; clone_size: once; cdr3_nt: TGCGCCAGCAGCCAAAACAGAGTCTCTGGAAACACCATATATTTT; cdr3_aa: CASSQNRVSGNTIYF
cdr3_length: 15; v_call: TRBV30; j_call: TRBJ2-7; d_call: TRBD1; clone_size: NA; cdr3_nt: TGTGCCTGGAGTCCGGGACAGGGGATAGTCTACGAGCAGTACTTC; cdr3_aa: CAWSPGQGIVYEQYF
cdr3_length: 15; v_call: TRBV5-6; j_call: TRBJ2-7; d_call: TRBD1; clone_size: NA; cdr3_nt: TGTGCCAGCAGCCAGGCCGGGACAGGGGGGTACGAGCAGTACTTC; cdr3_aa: CASSQAGTGGYEQYF
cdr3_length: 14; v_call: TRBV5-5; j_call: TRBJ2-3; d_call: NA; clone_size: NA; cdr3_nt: TGTGCCAGCAGCCCGGGGACATTCACAGATACGCAGTATTTT; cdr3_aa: CASSPGTFTDTQYF
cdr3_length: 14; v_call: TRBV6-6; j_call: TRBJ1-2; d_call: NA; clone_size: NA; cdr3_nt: TGTGCCAGCAGTTACACCTGGACAGCCGGGGGCTACACCTTC; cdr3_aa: CASSYTWTAGGYTF
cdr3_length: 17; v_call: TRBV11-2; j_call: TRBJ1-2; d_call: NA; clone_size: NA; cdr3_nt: TGTGCCAGCAGCCCATTCCGCCGGACAGTAGCTAACTATGGCTACACCTTC; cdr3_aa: CASSPFRRTVANYGYTF
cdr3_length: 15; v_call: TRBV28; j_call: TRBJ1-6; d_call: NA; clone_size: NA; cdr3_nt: TGTGCCAGCATCCCAGGCGCAGGGCAATATTCACCCCTCCACTTT; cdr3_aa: CASIPGAGQYSPLHF
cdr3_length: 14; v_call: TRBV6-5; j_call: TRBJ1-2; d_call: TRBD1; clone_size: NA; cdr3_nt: TGTGCCAGTAAAAAAGGGGGCCGGGACTATGGCTACACCTTC; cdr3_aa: CASKKGGRDYGYTF
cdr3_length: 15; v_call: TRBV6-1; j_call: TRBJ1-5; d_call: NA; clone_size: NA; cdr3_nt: TGTGCCAGCAGTGTTTATGCAGAATCCAATCAGCCCCAGCATTTT; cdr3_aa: CASSVYAESNQPQHF
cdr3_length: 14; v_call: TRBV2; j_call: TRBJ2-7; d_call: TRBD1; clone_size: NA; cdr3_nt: TGTGCCAGCAGCATTCAAGTTGGGACAGGCGAGCAGTACTTC; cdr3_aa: CASSIQVGTGEQYF
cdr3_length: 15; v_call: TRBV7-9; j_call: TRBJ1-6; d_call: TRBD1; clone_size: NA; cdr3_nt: TGTGCCAGCAGCGCCCCTGGACAGGCTTGGTCACCCCTCCACTTT; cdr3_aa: CASSAPGQAWSPLHF
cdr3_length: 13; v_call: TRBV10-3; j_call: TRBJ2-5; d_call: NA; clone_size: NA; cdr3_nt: TGTGCCGTCAGTGCTAAGGGGGGGGAGACCCAGTACTTC; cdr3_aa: CAVSAKGGETQYF
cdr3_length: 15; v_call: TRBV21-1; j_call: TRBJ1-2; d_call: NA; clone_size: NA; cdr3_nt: TGTGCCAGCGGCGCCCCGACTGACCCTAACTATGGCTACACCTTC; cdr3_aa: CASGAPTDPNYGYTF
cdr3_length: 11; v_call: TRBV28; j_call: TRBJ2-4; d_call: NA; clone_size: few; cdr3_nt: TGTGCCAGCAGTTTAATCGGGTTTCAGTACTTC; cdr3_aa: CASSLIGFQYF
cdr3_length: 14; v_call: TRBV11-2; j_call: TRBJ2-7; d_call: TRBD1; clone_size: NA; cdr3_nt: TGTGCCAGCAGCTTCCGGGACAGCTCCTACGAGCAGTACTTC; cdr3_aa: CASSFRDSSYEQYF
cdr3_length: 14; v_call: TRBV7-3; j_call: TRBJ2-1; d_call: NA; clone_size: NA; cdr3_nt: TGTGCCAGCAGCCAGTCGACGCGGGGCAATGAGCAGTTCTTC; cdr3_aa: CASSQSTRGNEQFF
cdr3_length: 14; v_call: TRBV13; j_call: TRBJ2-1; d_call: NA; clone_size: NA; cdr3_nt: TGTGCCAGCAGCTTAGGCCCTATGAACAATGAGCAGTTCTTC; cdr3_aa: CASSLGPMNNEQFF
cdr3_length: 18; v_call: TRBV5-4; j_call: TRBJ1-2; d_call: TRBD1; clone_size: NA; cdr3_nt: TGTGCCAGCAGCCCCCAGAGACTAAAATCGACAGGGGTCTATGGCTACACCTTC; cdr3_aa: CASSPQRLKSTGVYGYTF
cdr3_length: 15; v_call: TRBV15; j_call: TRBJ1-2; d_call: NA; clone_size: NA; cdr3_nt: TGTGCCACCAGCAGAGACTTCAGGGGCGCTTATGGCTACACCTTC; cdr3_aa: CATSRDFRGAYGYTF
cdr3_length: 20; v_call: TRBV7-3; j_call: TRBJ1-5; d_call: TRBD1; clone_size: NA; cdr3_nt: TGTGCCAGCAGCCCCACACGGGGGCAGGGGGCGGGTTATAGCAATCAGCCCCAGCATTTT; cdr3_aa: CASSPTRGQGAGYSNQPQHF
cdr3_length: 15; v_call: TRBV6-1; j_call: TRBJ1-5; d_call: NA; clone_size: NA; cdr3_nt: TGTGCCAGCAGACCCTACCAGGCTGGCAATCAGCCCCAGCATTTT; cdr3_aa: CASRPYQAGNQPQHF
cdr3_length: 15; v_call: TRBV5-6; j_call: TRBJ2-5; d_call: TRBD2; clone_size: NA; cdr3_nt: TGTGCCAGCAGCTTCACTAGCGGGGGCCAAGAGACCCAGTACTTC; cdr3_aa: CASSFTSGGQETQYF
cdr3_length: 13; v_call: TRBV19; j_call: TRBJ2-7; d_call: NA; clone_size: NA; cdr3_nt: TGTGCCAGTAGACAGGATCACTCCTACGAGCAGTACTTC; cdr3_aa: CASRQDHSYEQYF
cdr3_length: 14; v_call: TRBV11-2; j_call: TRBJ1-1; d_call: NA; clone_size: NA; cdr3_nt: TGTGCCAGCACCGCATGGGGGGGTCTCACTGAAGCTTTCTTT; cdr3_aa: CASTAWGGLTEAFF
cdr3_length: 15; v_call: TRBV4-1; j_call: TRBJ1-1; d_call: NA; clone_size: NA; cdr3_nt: TGCGCCAGCAGCCAAGGGGCCAGGGTTGCGGCTGAAGCTTTCTTT; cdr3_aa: CASSQGARVAAEAFF
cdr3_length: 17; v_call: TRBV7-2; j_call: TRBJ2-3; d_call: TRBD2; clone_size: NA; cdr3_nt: TGTGCCAGCAGCTTAGTTGGCGGGGGATGGGGCCGAGATACGCAGTATTTT; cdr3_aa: CASSLVGGGWGRDTQYF
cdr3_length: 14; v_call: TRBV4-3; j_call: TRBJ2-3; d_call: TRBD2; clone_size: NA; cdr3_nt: TGCGCCAGCAGCCCGGGACTAGTGACAGATACGCAGTATTTT; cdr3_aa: CASSPGLVTDTQYF
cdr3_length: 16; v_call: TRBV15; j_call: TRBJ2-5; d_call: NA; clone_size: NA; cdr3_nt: TGTGCCACCAGCGGAGGGCCGTACAGCAAGAAAGAGACCCAGTACTTC; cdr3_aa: CATSGGPYSKKETQYF
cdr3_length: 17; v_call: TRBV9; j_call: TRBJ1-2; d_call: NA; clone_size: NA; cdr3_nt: TGTGCCAGCAGCCCCGGGGGGACCGCGAGCTATAACTATGGCTACACCTTC; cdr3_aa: CASSPGGTASYNYGYTF
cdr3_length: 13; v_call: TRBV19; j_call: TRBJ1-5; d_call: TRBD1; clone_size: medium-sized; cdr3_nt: TGTGCCAGCTCTAGGGGGCGTGATCAGCCCCAGCATTTT; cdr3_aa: CASSRGRDQPQHF
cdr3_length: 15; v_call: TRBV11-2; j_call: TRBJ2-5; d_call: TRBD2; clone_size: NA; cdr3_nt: TGTGCCAGCAGCTCAGTCGGCGGGGGGGGAGAGACCCAGTACTTC; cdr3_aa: CASSSVGGGGETQYF
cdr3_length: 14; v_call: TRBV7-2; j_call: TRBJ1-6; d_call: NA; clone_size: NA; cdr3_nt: TGTGCCAGCAGCTTCGGAGTTTCCAATTCACCCCTCCACTTT; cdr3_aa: CASSFGVSNSPLHF
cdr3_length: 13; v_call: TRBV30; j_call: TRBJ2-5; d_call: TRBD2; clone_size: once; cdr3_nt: TGTGCCTGGAACCAGCGGGGAGAAGAGACCCAGTACTTC; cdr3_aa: CAWNQRGEETQYF
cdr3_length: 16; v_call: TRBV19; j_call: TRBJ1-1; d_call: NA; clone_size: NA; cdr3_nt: TGTGCCAGTAGTATGACGTGGGGCGGGAGGAAAACTGAAGCTTTCTTT; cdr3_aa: CASSMTWGGRKTEAFF
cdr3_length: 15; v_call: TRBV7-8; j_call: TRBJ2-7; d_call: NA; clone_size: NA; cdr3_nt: TGTGCCAGCAGCTCCGGCAATGGAGATTACTACGAGCAGTACTTC; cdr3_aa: CASSSGNGDYYEQYF
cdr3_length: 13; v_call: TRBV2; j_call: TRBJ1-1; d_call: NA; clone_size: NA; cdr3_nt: TGTGCCAGCAGTGGGGACATGAACACTGAAGCTTTCTTT; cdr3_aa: CASSGDMNTEAFF
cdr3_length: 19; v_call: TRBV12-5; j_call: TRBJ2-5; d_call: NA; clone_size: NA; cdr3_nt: TGTGCTAGTGGTTTGGTCCGCATGCTGACAAGGGGGGGTGTGGAGACCCAGTACTTC; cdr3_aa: CASGLVRMLTRGGVETQYF
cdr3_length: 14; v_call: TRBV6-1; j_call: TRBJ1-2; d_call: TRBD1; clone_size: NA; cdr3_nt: TGTGCCAGCAGGGACAGGGTCAAAAGCTATGGCTACACCTTC; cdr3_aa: CASRDRVKSYGYTF
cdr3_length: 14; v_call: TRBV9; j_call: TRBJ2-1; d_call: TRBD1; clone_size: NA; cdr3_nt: TGTGCCAGTACTAGAGGACAGGGGGCGCAGGGGAAGTTCTTC; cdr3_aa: CASTRGQGAQGKFF
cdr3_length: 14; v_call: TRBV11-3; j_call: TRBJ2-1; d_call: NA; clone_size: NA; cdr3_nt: TGTGCCAGCAGCACTAGAGGGTCATACAATGAGCAGTTCTTC; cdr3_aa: CASSTRGSYNEQFF
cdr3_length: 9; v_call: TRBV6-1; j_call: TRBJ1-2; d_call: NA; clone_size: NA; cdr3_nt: TGTGCCAGCTCTTATGGCTACACCTTC; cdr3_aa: CASSYGYTF
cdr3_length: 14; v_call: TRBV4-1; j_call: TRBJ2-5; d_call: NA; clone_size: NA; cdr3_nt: TGCGCCAGCAGCCAAGATAACAGCCAAGAGACCCAGTACTTC; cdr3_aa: CASSQDNSQETQYF
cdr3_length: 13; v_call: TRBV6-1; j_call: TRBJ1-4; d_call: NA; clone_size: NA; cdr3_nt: TGTGCCAGCAGTCGGGGAGCTTCTGAAAAACTGTTTTTT; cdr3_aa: CASSRGASEKLFF
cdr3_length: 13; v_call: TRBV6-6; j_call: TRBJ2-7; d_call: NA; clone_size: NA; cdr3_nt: TGTGCCAGCGCTGAAAGGGGGTGGAAAGAGCAGTACTTC; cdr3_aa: CASAERGWKEQYF
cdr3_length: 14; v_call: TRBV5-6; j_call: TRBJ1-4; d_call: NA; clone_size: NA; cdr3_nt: TGTGCCAGCAGCTCATCCGGACGGCCTGGGGGCTTTTTTTTT; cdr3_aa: CASSSSGRPGGFFF
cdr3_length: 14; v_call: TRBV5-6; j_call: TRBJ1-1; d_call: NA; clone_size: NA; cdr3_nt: TGTGCCAGCAGCTTGGGGTGGAGGAACACTGAAGCTTTCTTT; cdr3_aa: CASSLGWRNTEAFF
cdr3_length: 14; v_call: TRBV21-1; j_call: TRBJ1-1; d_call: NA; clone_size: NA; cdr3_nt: TGTGCCAGCAGCGAAGGACAGTCCCACACTGAAGCTTTCTTT; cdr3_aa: CASSEGQSHTEAFF
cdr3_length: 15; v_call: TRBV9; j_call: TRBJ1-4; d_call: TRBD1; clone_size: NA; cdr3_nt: TGTGCCAGCAGCGGGCAGGGGGCGCGGAGTGAAAAACTGTTTTTT; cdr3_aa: CASSGQGARSEKLFF
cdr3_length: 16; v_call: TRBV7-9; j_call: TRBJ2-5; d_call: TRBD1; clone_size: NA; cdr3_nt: TGTGCCAGCAGCACCCGGACAGGAGCTTTACAAGAGACCCAGTACTTC; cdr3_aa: CASSTRTGALQETQYF
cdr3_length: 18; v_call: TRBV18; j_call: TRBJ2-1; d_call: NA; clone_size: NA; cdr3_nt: TGTGCCAGCTCACCCTCGGGGATCAACAAAGGAGGCGAGAATGAGCAGTTCTTC; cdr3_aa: CASSPSGINKGGENEQFF